A single sample is the source of the 18 T cell receptor beta chains below, sequenced in a study of a mutant IDH1 vaccine in newly diagnosed glioma. Their antigen targets remain unknown. Time point: week 23, last vaccination. Each dose of the vaccine consisted of 300 ug of mutant IDH1 20-mer peptide, with topical imiquimod. Assay: immunoSEQ multiplex PCR; the TCRdb copy retains only in-frame clones and omits some. Found here are approximately 35,000 clones, more than 75% of them singletons; the top ten hold around 2.5%. Sequencing was performed on PBMCs, taken from a glioma patient whose treatment included an IDH1 peptide vaccine. The receptors were gathered from a man in his forties with glioma.

The rearrangement links TRBV4-2 to TRBJ1-1, with TRBD1 identical over 8 bases. V lost 5 bases, J lost 3 bases, and 5 bases stayed unmatched. Germline-derived CDR1 and CDR2 are LGHNA and YNFKEQ. The CDR3 runs to 14 residues. CDR3 DNA sequence: TGTGCCAGCAGCAGAGGACAGGGCTACACTGAAGCTTTCTTT. Protein product: CASSRGQGYTEAFF.

The rearrangement uses TRBV7-6 and TRBJ2-7; 13 bases match TRBD2. There are 16 residues in the CDR3. Trimming took 5 bases from V and 2 from J; bases not matched to a gene: 6. Germline CDR1 is SGHVS and CDR2 is FNYEAQ. The CDR3 loop reads CASSPRLAGGPYEQYF. For the CDR3, the DNA is TGTGCCAGCAGCCCTAGACTAGCGGGAGGCCCCTACGAGCAGTACTTC.

V is TRBV19 and J is TRBJ1-2; D is ambiguous. Deletions cut 8 bases from V and 1 base from J, with 11 bases between. Germline V lookup: CDR1 LNHDA, CDR2 SQIVND (reference sequence). This CDR3 comprises 13 residues. CDR3 in amino acids: CASLGKLNYGYTF. The CDR3 nucleotides read TGTGCCAGTTTGGGCAAACTTAACTATGGCTACACCTTC.

The rearrangement uses TRBV30 and TRBJ1-2, with D unresolved. Between the trimmed V and J ends, which lost 2 bases and 6 bases, there was a span of 13 bases. Germline V gene sequence: CDR1 GTSNPN, CDR2 SVGIG (reference sequence). This CDR3 region has 13 residues. The CDR3 nucleotides read TGTGCCTGGAGTTACCTCCGGGTTGATGGCTACACCTTC. Its translation: CAWSYLRVDGYTF.

This clone appeared once. This chain joins TRBV5-6 and TRBJ2-5; D is perhaps TRBD1 (5 bases). Germline CDR1 and CDR2: SGHDT and YYEEEE. The CDR3 is made up of 14 amino acids. V was cut by 6 bases and J by 1 base, with 13 bases left in between. In nucleotides, the CDR3 is TGTGCCAGCACCACCAGGGAAGGCCAAGAGACCCAGTACTTC. This translates into CASTTREGQETQYF.

This sequence joins TRBV6-5 and TRBJ1-6, with D unresolved. The length of the CDR3 is 14 residues. CDR1 is MNHEY, CDR2 SVGAGI, per germline. V was cut by 6 bases and J by 7 bases, with 13 bases left in between. In nucleotides, the CDR3 is TGTGCCAGCAGCTGGAAGAAGGAGAATTCACCCCTCCACTTT. Its protein product is CASSWKKENSPLHF.

A few counts support this clone. V usage is TRBV10-3 and J usage is TRBJ2-2; TRBD1 or TRBD2 may be the D gene (5 bases each). The CDR3 is 14 residues long. Germline CDR1 reads ENHRY; CDR2 reads SYGVKD. V shed 2 bases and J shed 3 bases, with 7 bases lying between them. CDR3 residues: CAISEGGDTGELFF. CDR3 DNA: TGTGCCATCAGTGAGGGGGGAGACACCGGGGAGCTGTTTTTT.

The count of this clone is one. This rearrangement joins TRBV6-5 to TRBJ1-5; 7 bases map to TRBD1. V dropped 6 bases and J dropped 8; count of bases not matched to a gene: 10. Germline V gives CDR1 MNHEY, CDR2 SVGAGI. The CDR3 sequence is 14 residues long. CDR3 loop: CASRPGQAREPQHF. The DNA for the CDR3 is TGTGCCAGCAGACCAGGACAGGCGAGAGAGCCCCAGCATTTT.

The rearrangement joins TRBV4-1 to TRBJ2-7, with a weak D call TRBD1 (6 bases). The CDR3 covers 14 residues. Trimming took off 0 bases at V and 3 bases at J, with 9 bases between the two ends. Per the germline V gene, CDR1 is MGHRA and CDR2 is YSYEKL. The CDR3 DNA reads TGCGCCAGCAGCCAAGACTCAGGGGACTACGAGCAGTACTTC. This encodes CASSQDSGDYEQYF.

V gene TRBV2 combines with J gene TRBJ2-7, with TRBD1 matching 11 bases. The CDR3 has 15 amino acids. Germline V gene sequence: CDR1 SNHLY, CDR2 FYNNEI. V shed 4 bases, J shed 12 bases, and the junction held 14 bases outside the gene matches. CDR3 DNA sequence: TGTGCCAGCAGTGTAACGTCCCGGGACAGGGGGGTGGGGTACTTC. Translating gives CASSVTSRDRGVGYF.

This clone has just a few counts. The chain uses TRBV18 and TRBJ1-1; TRBD1 is a possible D gene (5 bases). The CDR3 is 14 amino acids. Germline assignment: CDR1 KGHSH and CDR2 LQKENI. Deletions cut 4 bases from V and 0 bases from J, with 9 bases between. CDR3 DNA sequence: TGTGCCAGCTCACGTCAGGGAATGAACACTGAAGCTTTCTTT. Translation: CASSRQGMNTEAFF.

V usage is TRBV5-1 and J usage is TRBJ1-1, with 7 bases matching TRBD1. The J segment lost 1 base and the V segment lost 0 bases, leaving 3 bases of the junction unmatched. Per germline, CDR1 SGHRS and CDR2 YFSETQ. The CDR3 sequence is 15 residues long. The CDR3 here is CASSLEGGGNTEAFF. CDR3 bases: TGCGCCAGCAGCTTGGAAGGGGGCGGGAACACTGAAGCTTTCTTT.

This chain connects TRBV5-4 to TRBJ1-1; a weak D match, TRBD1 (5 bases). Germline loops: CDR1 SGHNT, CDR2 YYREEE (reference sequence). Trimming took off 2 bases at V and 4 bases at J, with 9 bases between the two ends. The CDR3 sequence is 13 residues long. CDR3 sequence reads: CASSLRGTTEAFF. The CDR3 bases are TGTGCCAGCAGCTTACGGGGGACCACTGAAGCTTTCTTT.

This clone has only one observation. This sequence joins TRBV27 and TRBJ1-5; D unresolved. V lost 3 bases to trimming and J lost 2 bases, with 2 bases between them. CDR3 size: 12 residues. CDR1 is MNHEY, CDR2 SMNVEV, per germline (reference sequence). The CDR3 bases are TGTGCCAGCAGTTTGGGCAATCAGCCCCAGCATTTT. It specifies CASSLGNQPQHF.

The CDR3 DNA sequence: TGTGCCAGCAGTTTACGACAGGGGTCGCGGGAGCAGTACTTC. Its translation is CASSLRQGSREQYF. This chain uses TRBV28 with TRBJ2-7, with 8 bases that match TRBD1. The ends lost 2 bases at V and 7 bases at J; junction bases unmatched: 7. The CDR3 loop spans 14 amino acids. Germline V gene sequence: CDR1 MDHEN, CDR2 SYDVKM. Full variable domain (missing parts from reference TRBV28 and TRBJ2-7): DVKVTQSSRYLVKRTGEKVFLECVQDMDHENMFWYRQDPGLGLRLIYFSYDVKMKEKGDIPEGYSVSREKKERFSLILESASTNQTSMYLCASSLRQGSREQYFGPGTRLTVT.

The chain couples TRBV7-2 to TRBJ1-1; D remains ambiguous. This CDR3 comprises 12 residues. Trimming cost V 2 bases and J 4 bases, with 5 bases left between them. The germline gives CDR1 SGHTA, CDR2 FQGNSA. The CDR3 here is CASSLSLTEAFF. CDR3 DNA: TGTGCCAGCAGCTTATCTCTCACTGAAGCTTTCTTT.

This rearrangement joins TRBV19 to TRBJ1-2, with a weak D call TRBD1 (6 bases). The CDR3 is made up of 14 amino acids. V lost 6 bases, J lost 6 bases, and 17 bases lay in between. Germline assignment: CDR1 LNHDA and CDR2 SQIVND (reference sequence). CDR3 DNA sequence: TGTGCCAGTAGAGCGGGACACCCGTGGGATGGCTACACCTTC. Translated: CASRAGHPWDGYTF.

This chain links TRBV29-1 with TRBJ1-1; possibly TRBD1 for D (6 bases). Germline V gene lookup returns CDR1 SQVTM and CDR2 ANQGSEA. V was pared by 6 bases and J by 4 bases, with 12 bases between. The CDR3 spans 12 residues. The chain's CDR3 is CSVQGQITEAFF. DNA for the CDR3: TGCAGCGTCCAGGGGCAAATCACTGAAGCTTTCTTT.